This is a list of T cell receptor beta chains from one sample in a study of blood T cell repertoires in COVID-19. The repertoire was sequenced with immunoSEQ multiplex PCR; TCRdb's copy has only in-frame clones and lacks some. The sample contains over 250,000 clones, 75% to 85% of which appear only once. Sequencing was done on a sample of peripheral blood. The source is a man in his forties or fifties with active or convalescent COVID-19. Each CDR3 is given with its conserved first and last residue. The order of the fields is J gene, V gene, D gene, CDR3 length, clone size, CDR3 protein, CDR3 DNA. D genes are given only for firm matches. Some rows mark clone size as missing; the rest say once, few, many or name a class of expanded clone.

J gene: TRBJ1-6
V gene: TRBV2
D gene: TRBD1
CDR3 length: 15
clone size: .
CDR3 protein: CASSLRTGGNSPLHF
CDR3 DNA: TGTGCCAGCAGCCTACGGACAGGGGGTAATTCACCCCTCCACTTT

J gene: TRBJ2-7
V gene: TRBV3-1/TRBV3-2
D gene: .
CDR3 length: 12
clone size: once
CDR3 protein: CASSQGRGEQYF
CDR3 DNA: TGTGCCAGCAGCCAGGGTCGCGGCGAGCAGTACTTC

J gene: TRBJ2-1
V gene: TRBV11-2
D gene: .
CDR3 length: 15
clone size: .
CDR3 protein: CASSLEPSVYNEQFF
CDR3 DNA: TGTGCCAGCAGCTTAGAGCCTAGCGTCTACAATGAGCAGTTCTTC

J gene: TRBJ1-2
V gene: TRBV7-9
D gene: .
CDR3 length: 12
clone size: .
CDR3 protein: CASSSNREGYTF
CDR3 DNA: TGTGCCAGCAGCTCAAACAGAGAGGGCTACACCTTC

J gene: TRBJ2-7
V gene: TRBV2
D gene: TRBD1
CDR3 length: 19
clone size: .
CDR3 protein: CASTEPTTGDKVRDYEQYF
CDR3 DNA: TGTGCCAGCACTGAACCGACGACAGGGGACAAAGTTAGGGACTACGAGCAGTACTTC

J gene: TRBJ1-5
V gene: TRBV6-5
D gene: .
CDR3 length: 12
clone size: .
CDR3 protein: CASSSPGQPQHF
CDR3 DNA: TGTGCCAGCAGTTCCCCGGGTCAGCCCCAGCATTTT

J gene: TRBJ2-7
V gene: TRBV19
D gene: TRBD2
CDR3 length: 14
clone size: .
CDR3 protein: CASSIAGGSYEQYF
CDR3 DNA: TGTGCCAGTAGTATAGCGGGAGGGTCCTACGAGCAGTACTTC

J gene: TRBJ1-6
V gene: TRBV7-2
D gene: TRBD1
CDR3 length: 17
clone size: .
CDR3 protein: CASSLRDRPLANSPLHF
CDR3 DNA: TGTGCCAGCAGCTTAAGGGACAGGCCCCTTGCCAATTCACCCCTCCACTTT

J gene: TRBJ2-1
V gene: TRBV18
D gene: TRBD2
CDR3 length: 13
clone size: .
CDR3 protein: CASTGLAGGQQFF
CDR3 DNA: TGTGCCAGCACCGGGCTAGCGGGAGGACAGCAGTTCTTC

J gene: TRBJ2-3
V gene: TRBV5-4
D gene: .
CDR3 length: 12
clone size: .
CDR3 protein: CASSYNTDTQYF
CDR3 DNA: TGTGCCAGCAGCTATAACACAGATACGCAGTATTTT

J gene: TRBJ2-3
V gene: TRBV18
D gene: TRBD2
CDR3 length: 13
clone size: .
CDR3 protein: CASSPTSADTQYF
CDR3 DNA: TGTGCCAGCTCACCGACTAGCGCAGATACGCAGTATTTT

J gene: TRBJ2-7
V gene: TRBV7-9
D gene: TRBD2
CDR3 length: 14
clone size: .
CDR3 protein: CASSGGDLSYEQYF
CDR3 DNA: TGTGCCAGCAGCGGGGGGGACCTCTCCTACGAGCAGTACTTC

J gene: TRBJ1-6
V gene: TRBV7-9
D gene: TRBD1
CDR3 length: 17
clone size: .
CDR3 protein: CASSLALTGAYNSPLHF
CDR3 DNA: TGTGCCAGCAGCTTAGCCCTGACAGGGGCCTATAATTCACCCCTCCACTTT

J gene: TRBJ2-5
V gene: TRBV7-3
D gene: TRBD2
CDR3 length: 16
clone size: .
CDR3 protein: CASSLSGGAGQETQYF
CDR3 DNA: TGTGCCAGCAGCTTAAGCGGGGGAGCGGGGCAAGAGACCCAGTACTTC

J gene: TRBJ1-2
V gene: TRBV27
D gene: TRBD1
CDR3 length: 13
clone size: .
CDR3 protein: CASSVTGGYGYTF
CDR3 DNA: TGTGCCAGCAGTGTGACAGGGGGCTATGGCTACACCTTC

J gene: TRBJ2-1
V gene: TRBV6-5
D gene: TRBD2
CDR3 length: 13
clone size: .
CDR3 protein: CASRPAGDNEQFF
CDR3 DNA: TGTGCCTCGCGGCCGGCGGGAGACAATGAGCAGTTCTTC

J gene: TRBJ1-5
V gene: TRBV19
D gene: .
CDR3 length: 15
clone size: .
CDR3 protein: CASSIMPGGNQPQHF
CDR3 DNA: TGTGCCAGTAGTATTATGCCAGGGGGCAATCAGCCCCAGCATTTT

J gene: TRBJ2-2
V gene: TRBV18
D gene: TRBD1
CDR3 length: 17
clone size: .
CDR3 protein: CASSQDRGLLNTGELFF
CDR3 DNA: TGTGCCAGCTCCCAGGACAGGGGACTACTTAACACCGGGGAGCTGTTTTTT

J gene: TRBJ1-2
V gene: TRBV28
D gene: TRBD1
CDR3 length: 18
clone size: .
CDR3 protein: CASSSASGQGPKGYGYTF
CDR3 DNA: TGTGCCAGCAGTAGCGCCTCGGGACAGGGACCGAAGGGCTATGGCTACACCTTC

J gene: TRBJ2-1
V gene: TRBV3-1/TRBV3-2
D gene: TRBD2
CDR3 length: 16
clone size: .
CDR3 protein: CASSPFGLAGYNEQFF
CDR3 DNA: TGTGCCAGCAGCCCCTTTGGACTAGCGGGCTACAATGAGCAGTTCTTC

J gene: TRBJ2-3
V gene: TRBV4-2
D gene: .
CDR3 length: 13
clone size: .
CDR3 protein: CASSQTTAATQYF
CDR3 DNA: TGTGCCAGCAGCCAAACTACCGCGGCTACGCAGTATTTT

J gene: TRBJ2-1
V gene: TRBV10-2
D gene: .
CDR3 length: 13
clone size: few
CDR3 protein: CASKESSYNEQFF
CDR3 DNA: TGCGCCAGCAAGGAGAGCTCCTACAATGAGCAGTTCTTC

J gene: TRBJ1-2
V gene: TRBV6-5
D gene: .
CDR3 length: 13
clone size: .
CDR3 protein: CASNPRPARGYTF
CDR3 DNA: TGTGCCAGCAACCCCCGTCCCGCGAGGGGCTACACCTTC

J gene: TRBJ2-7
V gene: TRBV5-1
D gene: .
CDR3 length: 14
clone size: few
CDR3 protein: CASSLSGGTYEQYF
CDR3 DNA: TGCGCCAGCAGCTTGTCCGGGGGTACCTACGAGCAGTACTTC

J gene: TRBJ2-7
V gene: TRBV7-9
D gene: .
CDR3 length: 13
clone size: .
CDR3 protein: CASSLTEAYEQYF
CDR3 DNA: TGTGCCAGCAGCTTAACGGAGGCCTACGAGCAGTACTTC

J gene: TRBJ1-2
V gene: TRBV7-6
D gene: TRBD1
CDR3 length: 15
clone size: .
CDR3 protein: CASSLGDRGPTGYTF
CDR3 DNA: TGTGCCAGCAGCTTAGGGGACAGGGGGCCCACTGGCTACACCTTC

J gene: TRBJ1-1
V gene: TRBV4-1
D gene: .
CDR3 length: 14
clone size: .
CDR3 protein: CASSQNPETTEAFF
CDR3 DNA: TGCGCCAGCAGCCAAAATCCTGAGACAACTGAAGCTTTCTTT

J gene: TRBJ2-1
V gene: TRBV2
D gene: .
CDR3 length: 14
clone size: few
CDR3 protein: CASSSTRSYNEQFF
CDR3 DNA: TGTGCCAGCAGTTCGACTAGATCCTACAATGAGCAGTTCTTC

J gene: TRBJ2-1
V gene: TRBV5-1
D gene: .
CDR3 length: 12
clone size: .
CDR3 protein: CASSLASNEQFF
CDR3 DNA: TGCGCCAGCAGCTTGGCCAGTAATGAGCAGTTCTTC

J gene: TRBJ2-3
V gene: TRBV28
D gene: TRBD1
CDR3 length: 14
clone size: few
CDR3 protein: CASRGDRGADTQYF
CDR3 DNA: TGTGCCAGCAGGGGGGACAGGGGCGCAGATACGCAGTATTTT

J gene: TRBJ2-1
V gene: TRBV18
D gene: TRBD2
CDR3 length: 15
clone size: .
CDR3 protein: CASSPTSGAYNEQFF
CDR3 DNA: TGTGCCAGCTCACCCACTAGCGGGGCCTACAATGAGCAGTTCTTC

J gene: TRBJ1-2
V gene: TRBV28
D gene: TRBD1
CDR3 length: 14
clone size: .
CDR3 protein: CASSFQGAYYGYTF
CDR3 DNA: TGTGCCAGCAGTTTTCAGGGGGCCTACTATGGCTACACCTTC

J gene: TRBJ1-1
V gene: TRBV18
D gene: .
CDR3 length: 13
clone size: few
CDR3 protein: CASSLQGGTEAFF
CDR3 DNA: TGTGCCAGCTCTCTACAGGGTGGGACTGAAGCTTTCTTT

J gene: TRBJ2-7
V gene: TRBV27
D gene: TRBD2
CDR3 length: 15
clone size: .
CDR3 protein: CASSFFSGRLYEQYF
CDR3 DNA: TGTGCCAGCAGTTTTTTCAGCGGGAGACTGTACGAGCAGTACTTC

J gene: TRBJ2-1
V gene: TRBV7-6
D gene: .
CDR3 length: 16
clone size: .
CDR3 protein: CASSLMPRAAYNEQFF
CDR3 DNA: TGTGCCAGCAGCTTAATGCCCAGGGCGGCCTACAATGAGCAGTTCTTC

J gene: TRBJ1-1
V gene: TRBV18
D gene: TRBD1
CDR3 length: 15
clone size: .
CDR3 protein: CASSNYGQGKTEAFF
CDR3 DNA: TGTGCCAGCTCAAACTACGGACAGGGAAAAACTGAAGCTTTCTTT

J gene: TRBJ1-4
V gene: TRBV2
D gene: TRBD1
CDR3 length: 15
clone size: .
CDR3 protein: CASSVGGQINEKLFF
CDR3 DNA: TGTGCCAGCAGCGTGGGGGGACAGATCAATGAAAAACTGTTTTTT

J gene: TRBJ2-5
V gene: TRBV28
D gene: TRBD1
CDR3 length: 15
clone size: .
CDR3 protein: CASSTDRGLQETQYF
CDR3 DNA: TGTGCCAGCAGTACGGACAGGGGGCTTCAAGAGACCCAGTACTTC

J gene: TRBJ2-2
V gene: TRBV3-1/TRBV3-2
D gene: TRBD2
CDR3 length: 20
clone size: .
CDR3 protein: CASSQRTGTSGRMQRGELFF
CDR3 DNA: TGTGCCAGCAGCCAGAGAACCGGGACTAGCGGGAGAATGCAGCGAGGGGAGCTGTTTTTT

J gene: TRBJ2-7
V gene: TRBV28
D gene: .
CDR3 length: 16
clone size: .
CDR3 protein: CASSLGGGGGQYEQYF
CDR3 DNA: TGTGCCAGCAGTCTAGGAGGGGGCGGCGGTCAGTACGAGCAGTACTTC

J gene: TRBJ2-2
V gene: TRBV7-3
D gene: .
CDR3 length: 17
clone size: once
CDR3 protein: CASSLAGPLSDTGELFF
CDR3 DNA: TGTGCCAGCAGCTTAGCAGGGCCTCTGAGTGACACCGGGGAGCTGTTTTTT

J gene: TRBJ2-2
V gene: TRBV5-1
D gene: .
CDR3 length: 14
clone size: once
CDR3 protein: CASSLQQNTGELFF
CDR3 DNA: TGCGCCAGCAGTTTACAGCAGAACACCGGGGAGCTGTTTTTT

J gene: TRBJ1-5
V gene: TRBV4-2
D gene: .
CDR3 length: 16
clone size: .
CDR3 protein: CASSQEWGGFNQPQHF
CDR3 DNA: TGTGCCAGCAGCCAAGAATGGGGGGGCTTCAATCAGCCCCAGCATTTT